The 18 T cell receptor beta chains below were found in one sample sequenced in a study of shared clonotypes between healthy human individuals. Libraries were prepared by immunoSEQ multiplex PCR; TCRdb keeps only in-frame clonotypes and omits some of them. Counted here are 2 million to 3 million clones, approximately 94% occurring once; the ten biggest clones make up 0.13% to 0.15%. Sequencing was done on a sample of naive CD4+ T cells sorted from blood. Subset in this sample: CD45RA+ positively selected. Receptors originate from a man aged 18-30 years in good health.

This clone was seen just once. The rearrangement joins TRBV7-2 to TRBJ1-2; TRBD1 agrees at 10 bases. The CDR3 extends over 15 amino acids. Germline V gene data show CDR1 as SGHTA and CDR2 as FQGNSA. J gave up 5 bases and V 5 bases, and 8 bases lay outside the gene matches. In DNA form, the CDR3 reads TGTGCCAGCAGCCAATCGGGACAGGGGATTTATGGCTACACCTTC. This codes for CASSQSGQGIYGYTF.

This sequence joins TRBV11-3 and TRBJ1-4, with D uncertain. The germline gives CDR1 SGHNT, CDR2 YENEEA. The V end lost 7 bases, the J end lost 5 bases, and 23 bases lay between the germline ends. The CDR3 is 17 amino acids. In nucleotides, the CDR3 is TGTGCCAGCATCGTACCTTCCAAGGGCACACGCAATGAAAAACTGTTTTTT. Its translation is CASIVPSKGTRNEKLFF.

V and J are TRBV5-6 and TRBJ2-7; 8 bases match TRBD1. Trimming removed 3 bases from V and 3 bases from J; junction bases left unmatched: 8. Per germline, CDR1 SGHDT and CDR2 YYEEEE. CDR3 length: 15 amino acids. The CDR3 coding sequence is TGTGCCAGCAGCTCCACCGGGACAGGCTTCTACGAGCAGTACTTC. It codes for CASSSTGTGFYEQYF.

The CDR3 is CASNSEGYAAQYF. DNA of the CDR3: TGTGCCAGCAATTCGGAGGGTTATGCGGCCCAGTACTTC. The J gene is TRBJ2-5, the V gene TRBV2; TRBD2 is a possible D gene (6 bases). CDR3 length: 13 amino acids. Per the germline V gene, CDR1 is SNHLY and CDR2 is FYNNEI. The V and J ends lost 7 bases and 9 bases respectively, with 18 bases between them.

Remarks on this clone: Other DNA variants within this sample encode the same CDR3. J is TRBJ1-3 and V is TRBV6-5, with D perhaps matching TRBD1 (6 bases). CDR1 MNHEY and CDR2 SVGAGI come from the germline V gene. Trimming shortened V by 0 bases and J by 1 base, and 7 bases separated the two germline ends. CDR3 size: 15 residues. CDR3 protein: CASSYSRGSGNTIYF. CDR3 nucleotide sequence: TGTGCCAGCAGTTACTCCAGGGGATCTGGAAACACCATATATTTT.

The chain employs TRBV2 and TRBJ1-5; D may be TRBD1 (5 bases). The germline CDR1 and CDR2 sequences are SNHLY and FYNNEI. The V end was cut by 3 bases, the J end by 3 bases, with 12 bases between. This CDR3 is built from 15 residues. The DNA of the CDR3 is TGTGCCAGCAGTGACGAGACAGTCGCCAATCAGCCCCAGCATTTT. Translated: CASSDETVANQPQHF.

With respect to this clone: Other DNA sequences within the sample encode an identical CDR3. This rearrangement joins TRBV6-6 to TRBJ1-1; D may be TRBD1 (6 bases). CDR3 length equals 14 residues. The V end was cut by 2 bases, the J end by 1 base, with 8 bases between. Germline-derived CDR1 and CDR2 are MNHNY and SVGAGI (reference sequence). CDR3 nucleotide sequence: TGTGCCAGCAGTTACCCACAGGGGAACACTGAAGCTTTCTTT. It encodes CASSYPQGNTEAFF.

The chain couples TRBV4-2 to TRBJ2-7; D might be TRBD2 (5 bases). The length of the CDR3 is 14 residues. V was trimmed by 0 bases and J by 2 bases, leaving 8 bases between them. Per germline, CDR1 LGHNA and CDR2 YNFKEQ. The CDR3 protein is CASSQDTGTYEQYF. In nucleotides, the CDR3 is TGTGCCAGCAGCCAAGATACGGGAACCTACGAGCAGTACTTC.

This sequence joins TRBV5-1 and TRBJ2-2, with a possible D match to TRBD2 (5 bases). With 2 bases removed from V and 2 bases from J, the gap between germline ends came to 16 bases. This CDR3 is built from 17 residues. Germline-derived CDR1 and CDR2 are SGHRS and YFSETQ. The CDR3 is CASSLSAASRNTGELFF. The CDR3 nucleotides are TGCGCCAGCAGCTTATCAGCGGCTAGCAGAAACACCGGGGAGCTGTTTTTT.

The chain has TRBV27 and TRBJ2-6, with D unclear. The CDR3 loop spans 15 amino acids. V lost 0 bases and J lost 3, with 6 bases in between. The germline CDR1 and CDR2 sequences are MNHEY and SMNVEV (reference sequence). The CDR3 region is CASSLSLVGANVLTF. CDR3 nucleotide sequence: TGTGCCAGCAGTTTATCCCTAGTTGGGGCCAACGTCCTGACTTTC.

Here the CDR3 DNA reads TGCGCCAGCAGAAAGAGCCTAGACTACAATGAGCAGTTCTTC. Its translation: CASRKSLDYNEQFF. The chain links TRBV5-1 to TRBJ2-1, with D unclear. The CDR3 is 14 amino acids. The germline V gene encodes CDR1 SGHRS and CDR2 YFSETQ. Deletions cut 5 bases from V and 3 bases from J, with 12 bases between. Variable domain in full (rest from reference TRBV5-1 and TRBJ2-1): KAGVTQTPRYLIKTRGQQVTLSCSPISGHRSVSWYQQTPGQGLQFLFEYFSETQRNKGNFPGRFSGRQFSNSRSEMNVSTLELGDSALYLCASRKSLDYNEQFFGPGTRLTVL.

The V gene is TRBV30, the J gene TRBJ2-2; the D call may be TRBD1 or TRBD2 (6 bases each). The CDR3 loop spans 16 amino acids. The V and J ends lost 0 bases and 5 bases respectively, with 16 bases between them. Germline loops: CDR1 GTSNPN, CDR2 SVGIG (reference sequence). The CDR3: CAWSVIWGARTGELFF. The CDR3 DNA is TGTGCCTGGAGTGTAATATGGGGGGCGAGGACCGGGGAGCTGTTTTTT.

With regard to this clone: Other nucleotide sequences from this sample produce the same CDR3. This chain links TRBV5-4 with TRBJ2-5; D uncertain. CDR1 SGHNT and CDR2 YYREEE come from the germline V gene (reference sequence). CDR3 size: 15 residues. V lost 0 bases, J lost 1 base, and 10 bases lay in between. The CDR3 here is CASSLGTVGQETQYF. Here the CDR3 DNA reads TGTGCCAGCAGCTTGGGGACCGTGGGCCAAGAGACCCAGTACTTC.

The chain uses TRBV30 and TRBJ1-6; 9 bases map to TRBD1. Per the germline V gene, CDR1 is GTSNPN and CDR2 is SVGIG (reference sequence). V gave up 1 base and J gave up 0 bases; unmatched junction bases: 7. The CDR3 is 18 residues long. This CDR3 is CAWSAGKTGGSYNSPLHF. CDR3 sequence (DNA): TGTGCCTGGAGTGCCGGGAAGACAGGGGGCTCCTATAATTCACCCCTCCACTTT.

The rearrangement uses TRBV19 and TRBJ2-7; no definite D call. There are 12 residues in the CDR3. CDR1 LNHDA and CDR2 SQIVND come from the germline V gene (reference sequence). The V end was cut by 5 bases, the J end by 0 bases, with 5 bases between. The CDR3 sequence is CASSHNSYEQYF. CDR3 DNA: TGTGCCAGTAGTCACAACTCCTACGAGCAGTACTTC.

This clone occurred once. The chain couples TRBV2 to TRBJ2-2, with unresolved D. Germline V lookup: CDR1 SNHLY, CDR2 FYNNEI. Trimming took off 7 bases at V and 0 bases at J, with 9 bases between the two ends. The CDR3 length is 14 residues. CDR3 DNA sequence: TGTGCCAGCAAGTCTCGGCCGAACACCGGGGAGCTGTTTTTT. It specifies CASKSRPNTGELFF.

The J gene is TRBJ1-6, the V gene TRBV9; D unclear. The CDR3 totals 14 residues. V gave up 2 bases and J gave up 9 bases, with 12 bases separating them. The germline V gene has CDR1 SGDLS and CDR2 YYNGEE. The CDR3 DNA is TGTGCCAGCAGCGTCGAGGGTTGGCGTTCACCCCTCCACTTT. This encodes CASSVEGWRSPLHF.

This chain joins TRBV5-4 and TRBJ2-1, with D maybe TRBD2 (5 bases). The CDR3 runs to 16 residues. CDR1 and CDR2 from the germline V gene are SGHNT and YYREEE (reference sequence). The V end was cut by 4 bases, the J end by 8 bases, with 22 bases between. The CDR3, as DNA: TGTGCCAGCAGCGAATTGGTCGGGATGGGTCTCGATGAGCAGTTCTTC. It specifies CASSELVGMGLDEQFF.